This T cell receptor beta chain was sequenced during a study of T cells in Graves' hyperthyroidism and ophthalmopathy. TCR beta CDR3 sequences were amplified from RNA transcripts. An initial round of RT-PCR targeting the TCR CDR3 relied on the HTBI primer set. TCRdb redid the calling of the multiplex PCR reads with MiXCR, one entry per CDR3 protein. The table includes some 140,000 distinct CDR3 sequences, around 20% detected once. Germline values: CDR1 SNHLY, CDR2 FYNNEI. The J segment lost 2 bases and the V segment lost 4 bases, leaving 10 bases of the junction unmatched. This CDR3 comprises 16 residues.

V and J are TRBV2 and TRBJ2-5; 7 nucleotides line up with TRBD2. The sequencing input was blood. The sequence came from a woman aged 45-65 years with Graves' hyperthyroidism that later progressed to Graves' ophthalmopathy. The CDR3 protein is CASSVSGTKHQETQYF. The CDR3 bases are TGTGCCAGCAGTGTCAGCGGGACTAAACATCAAGAGACCCAGTACTTC.